This TCR beta chain was sequenced for a study of blood T cell repertoires in COVID-19. On the study more broadly: Samples representing acute and convalescent COVID-19 were sourced from the United States, Italy and Spain.

Seattle researchers signed up patients amid active infection and tracked them longitudinally. Trimming took off 4 bases at V and 7 bases at J, with 19 bases between the two ends. The CDR3 extends over 16 amino acids. Germline V lookup: CDR1 MRHNA, CDR2 SNTAGT. Authors' processing steps: Nucleated cell counts were estimated from reference gene primer amplification. Produced via immunoSEQ multiplex PCR; TCRdb's table is partial and in-frame only. That table supplies the V and J calls and clone size; D and trimming were determined from the DNA. The profile shows some 250,000 clones, roughly 80% of them singletons.

The chain uses TRBV6-4 and TRBJ2-2; tentatively, D is TRBD1 (6 bases). The sample was peripheral blood. This receptor was identified in a woman of 80 years or more with COVID-19, enrolled during active disease. The CDR3 nucleotides read TGTGCCAGCAGTGTGGCCGGCATGGGGGCGAGCGGGGAGCTGTTTTTT. Residues: CASSVAGMGASGELFF.